This T cell receptor (beta chain) emerged from a study of blood T cell repertoires in COVID-19. Study-level background: Whether acute or convalescent, the COVID-19 samples came from the United States, Italy and Spain. T cells, B-cell-depleted T cells, or PBMCs supplied cDNA or gDNA.

CDR3 size: 16 residues. V gave up 0 bases and J gave up 6 bases; unmatched junction bases: 7. As originally analysed: Amplification with reference gene primers provided the estimates of nucleated cell counts. The protocol was immunoSEQ multiplex PCR, while the TCRdb copy is restricted to in-frame clones and leaves out a portion. The V and J calls and the clone size are those of that table, but D and trimming were determined from the DNA. Of under 150,000 clones listed, about 90% are singletons. V is TRBV23-1 and J is TRBJ1-4; the match to TRBD1 covers 7 bases. TRBV23-1 is treated as an ORF (open reading frame) with a function not yet certain. The sequence was obtained from a woman aged 50 to 60 with acute or convalescent COVID-19. The sample comprised peripheral blood. Here the CDR3 reads CASSQSAGQADEKLFF. The CDR3 nucleotides read TGCGCCAGCAGTCAATCGGCAGGACAGGCGGATGAAAAACTGTTTTTT.